The 7 T cell receptor beta chains presented below share a single source sample, sequenced in a study of blood T cell repertoires in COVID-19. Here immunoSEQ multiplex PCR was the method, and the copy in TCRdb shows in-frame clones only, minus some. The table lists under 350,000 clones, around nine tenths of them singletons, with about 4.6% in the top ten. Sequencing used peripheral blood. These receptors originate from a man aged 40-49 years with acute or convalescent COVID-19.

V and J are TRBV3-1 (or the pseudogene TRBV3-2) and TRBJ1-2; D is possibly TRBD1 (6 bases). Deletions cut 6 bases from V and 8 bases from J, with 16 bases between. The CDR3 covers 13 residues. In germline, CDR1 is LGHDT, CDR2 YNNKEL (reference sequence). CDR3 in amino acids: CASSVSGGPGYTF. CDR3 sequence (DNA): TGTGCCAGCAGTGTCTCGGGGGGCCCCGGCTACACCTTC.

V is TRBV14 and J is TRBJ1-6; D remains unclear. The CDR3 loop spans 14 amino acids. CDR1 and CDR2 (germline): SGHDN, FVKESK. V lost 4 bases to trimming and J lost 10 bases, with 14 bases between them. The DNA of the CDR3 is TGTGCCAGCAGCCGGGGTGGACTTGGGTCACCCCTCCACTTT. As protein: CASSRGGLGSPLHF.

The chain uses TRBV3-1 (or the pseudogene TRBV3-2) and TRBJ1-1, with TRBD1 identical over 9 bases. V dropped 4 bases and J dropped 7; count of bases not matched to a gene: 7. Germline-derived CDR1 and CDR2 are LGHDT and YNNKEL (reference sequence). The CDR3 is 14 amino acids. The CDR3 nucleotides read TGTGCCAGCAGCCGACTACAGGGGGCCGGTGAAGCTTTCTTT. Translated: CASSRLQGAGEAFF.

The chain employs TRBV14 and TRBJ2-7; 8 bases align to TRBD2. The CDR3 extends over 15 amino acids. Per the germline V gene, CDR1 is SGHDN and CDR2 is FVKESK. V shed 4 bases, J shed 0 bases, and the junction held 5 bases outside the gene matches. The CDR3 DNA reads TGTGCCAGCAGCCGACTAGCGTCGAGCTCCTACGAGCAGTACTTC. Translation gives CASSRLASSSYEQYF. The whole variable domain, remainder taken from reference TRBV14 and TRBJ2-7, is EAGVTQFPSHSVIEKGQTVTLRCDPISGHDNLYWYRRVMGKEIKFLLHFVKESKQDESGMPNNRFLAERTGGTYSTLKVQPAELEDSGVYFCASSRLASSSYEQYFGPGTRLTVT.

V gene TRBV25-1 combines with J gene TRBJ1-1; possible D gene TRBD1, 6 bases. V lost 1 base and J 5 bases, leaving 11 bases between the germline ends. The germline V gene has CDR1 MGHDK and CDR2 SYGVNS. The CDR3 consists of 14 residues. CDR3 residues: CASSESRQGTEAFF. The CDR3 coding sequence is TGTGCCAGCAGTGAATCGAGGCAGGGGACTGAAGCTTTCTTT.

This clone was observed once. The chain joins TRBV12-5 to TRBJ1-5, with D possibly TRBD1 on 6 matching bases. The CDR3 runs to 15 residues. Germline CDR1 reads LGHNT; CDR2 reads FRNRAP. The ends were cut back, 4 bases at V and 1 base at J, with 11 bases in the middle. CDR3: CASGWGGVSNQPQHF. In DNA, the CDR3 is TGTGCTAGTGGTTGGGGGGGCGTGAGCAATCAGCCCCAGCATTTT. The entire variable domain, with the rest obtained from reference TRBV12-5 and TRBJ1-5, is as follows: DARVTQTPRHKVTEMGQEVTMRCQPILGHNTVFWYRQTMMQGLELLAYFRNRAPLDDSGMPKDRFSAEMPDATLATLKIQPSEPRDSAVYFCASGWGGVSNQPQHFGDGTRLSIL.

This chain uses TRBV24-1 with TRBJ1-1; possible D gene TRBD1, 6 bases. V was pared by 3 bases and J by 10 bases, with 17 bases between. CDR3 size: 14 residues. Germline-derived CDR1 and CDR2 are KGHDR and SFDVKD. The CDR3 DNA is TGTGCCACCAGTGATGTTAGCAGGGGCTACGGAGCTTTCTTT. Amino acid sequence: CATSDVSRGYGAFF.